The 19 T cell receptor beta chains below were found in one sample sequenced in a study of T-cell memory formation after mild COVID-19. MiXCR was run by TCRdb on the 5' RACE reads, yielding one entry per CDR3 protein. The repertoire consists of around 250,000 distinct CDR3 sequences, with around a tenth occurring once and the leading ten covering 20% to 25%. Sequenced input: PBMCs or a T cell subset sorted from them (not recorded which). All receptors come from a man aged 18-30 years who had mild COVID-19 (a few samples of this study predate the infection). Cell type and time point are not known.

The V call is TRBV7-9, the J call TRBJ2-4; tentatively, D is TRBD1 (6 bases). The CDR3 sequence is 12 residues long. Germline lookup yields CDR1 SEHNR and CDR2 FQNEAQ (reference sequence). Between the trimmed V and J ends, which lost 6 bases and 7 bases, there was a span of 10 bases. The CDR3 here is CASRGADNIQYF. The DNA for the CDR3 is TGTGCCAGCAGGGGGGCCGACAACATTCAGTACTTC.

The chain joins TRBV15 to TRBJ1-4; D possibly corresponds to TRBD1 (5 bases). Germline V gives CDR1 LNHNV, CDR2 YYDKDF (reference sequence). CDR3 length: 14 amino acids. V was cut by 8 bases and J by 0 bases, with 10 bases left in between. The CDR3 reads CATYPGATNEKLFF. The CDR3 DNA sequence: TGTGCCACCTACCCGGGGGCAACTAATGAAAAACTGTTTTTT.

This clonotype was observed a few times. J is TRBJ1-1 and V is TRBV20-1; D is ambiguous. This CDR3 has 15 residues. Trimming removed 0 bases from V and 7 bases from J, with 18 bases in between. Germline V gives CDR1 DFQATT, CDR2 SNEGSKA (reference sequence). CDR3 coding DNA: TGCAGTGCTAGAGATCCCCGTCGGGGAGAAAGTGAAGCTTTCTTT. Residues: CSARDPRRGESEAFF.

This clonotype was observed a few times. The V call is TRBV6-6, the J call TRBJ2-1, with a weak D call TRBD1 (6 bases). Between the trimmed V and J ends, which lost 0 bases and 8 bases, there was a span of 20 bases. The CDR3 has 17 residues. Per germline, CDR1 MNHNY and CDR2 SVGAGI (reference sequence). CDR3 loop: CASSYSIQDARGDEQFF. CDR3 DNA sequence: TGTGCCAGCAGTTACTCGATTCAGGACGCCAGGGGTGATGAGCAGTTCTTC.

The chain couples TRBV27 to TRBJ2-2, with 8 bases identical to TRBD1. V was clipped by 7 bases and J by 3 bases; unmatched bases: 10. The CDR3 runs 16 residues. Germline CDR1 is MNHEY and CDR2 is SMNVEV (reference sequence). The CDR3 coding sequence is TGTGCCAGCACCGAAGGGCAGGGACAGGACACCGGGGAGCTGTTTTTT. Translating it yields CASTEGQGQDTGELFF.

This clonotype was seen a few times. V is TRBV6-1 and J is TRBJ2-3; 7 positions match TRBD2. CDR1 and CDR2 from the germline V gene are MNHNS and SASEGT. There are 15 residues in the CDR3. Losses at the gene ends were 3 bases for V and 2 bases for J; bases not matched to a gene: 5. CDR3: CASSESGVYTDTQYF. As DNA, the CDR3 is TGTGCCAGCAGTGAGAGCGGGGTCTACACAGATACGCAGTATTTT.

This clonotype turned up a few times. The chain is built from TRBV4-1 and TRBJ1-3; tentatively, D is TRBD1 (5 bases). The germline V and J ends were trimmed by 4 bases and 0 bases, with 10 bases remaining between them. This CDR3 region has 15 residues. Germline CDR1 is MGHRA and CDR2 is YSYEKL. CDR3 residues: CASSPGRISGNTIYF. CDR3 bases: TGCGCCAGCAGCCCGGGACGGATCTCTGGAAACACCATATATTTT.

This clonotype was seen a few times. The rearrangement links TRBV6-2 or TRBV6-3 to TRBJ2-7; 11 bases agree with TRBD1. CDR3 length equals 12 residues. Germline V lookup: CDR1 MNHEY, CDR2 SVGEGT. The V segment lost 4 bases and the J segment 10 bases; nucleotides outside the gene matches: 3. CDR3 coding DNA: TGTGCCAGCAGTTGGGACAGGGGGAAACAGTACTTC. Encoded protein: CASSWDRGKQYF.

This clonotype was counted only a few times. The chain carries TRBV7-8 and TRBJ2-3, with a tentative D call TRBD2 (5 bases). The CDR3 runs to 13 residues. Germline V gives CDR1 SGHVS, CDR2 FQNEAQ. Trimming stripped 3 bases from V and 5 bases from J, with 9 bases between. The CDR3 reads CASSFSARDTQYF. The CDR3 region has the DNA TGTGCCAGCAGCTTTAGCGCCCGAGATACGCAGTATTTT.

The chain has TRBV5-1 and TRBJ2-3; possible D gene TRBD1, 5 bases. The CDR3 runs to 13 residues. Germline assignment: CDR1 SGHRS and CDR2 YFSETQ. The V end was cut by 4 bases, the J end by 9 bases, with 15 bases between. In DNA form, the CDR3 reads TGCGCCAGCAGCGGCGACAGCGCGGAGACGCAGTATTTT. This gives the protein CASSGDSAETQYF.

This clonotype was seen ten or more times. The chain is built from TRBV5-1 and TRBJ1-2; 10 nucleotides line up with TRBD1. Germline-derived CDR1 and CDR2 are SGHRS and YFSETQ. V trimming: 4 bases; J trimming: 2 bases; junction bases outside the gene matches: 5. This CDR3 spans 15 amino acids. The CDR3 DNA sequence: TGCGCCAGCAGCAGAGACAGGGGGCAGAACTATGGCTACACCTTC. This translates into CASSRDRGQNYGYTF.

This rearrangement joins TRBV4-3 to TRBJ2-1, with TRBD1 matching 8 bases. The CDR3 loop spans 13 amino acids. V shed 4 bases, J shed 9 bases, and the junction held 5 bases outside the gene matches. The germline CDR1 and CDR2 sequences are LGHNA and YSLEER. The CDR3 DNA is TGCGCCAGCAGCCGACAGGGGAGCACTGAGCAGTTCTTC. Translating it yields CASSRQGSTEQFF.

This clonotype was observed many times. J is TRBJ2-7 and V is TRBV4-1; no definite D call. The V and J ends lost 4 bases and 6 bases respectively, with 22 bases between them. CDR1 MGHRA and CDR2 YSYEKL come from the germline V gene. The CDR3 extends over 16 amino acids. CDR3 loop: CASSPGLLGSPGEQYF. The CDR3 DNA follows: TGCGCCAGCAGCCCCGGGTTACTGGGTTCCCCGGGCGAGCAGTACTTC.

This clonotype was detected a few times. This rearrangement joins TRBV3-1 to TRBJ2-4; tentatively, D is TRBD2 (6 bases). V shed 4 bases and J shed 7 bases, with 11 bases lying between them. This CDR3 region has 13 residues. Germline lookup yields CDR1 LGHDT and CDR2 YNNKEL (reference sequence). CDR3 protein: CASSRGVGNIQYF. As DNA, the CDR3 is TGTGCCAGCAGCCGGGGGGTAGGGAACATTCAGTACTTC.

This chain links TRBV12-3 or TRBV12-4 with TRBJ2-2; 10 nucleotides line up with TRBD1. There are 17 residues in the CDR3. The ends lost 6 bases at V and 5 bases at J; junction bases unmatched: 12. CDR3 coding DNA: TGTGCCAGCAGCAAGACAGGGGGCGGCCCTTGGACCGGGGAGCTGTTTTTT. It is translated as CASSKTGGGPWTGELFF.

This clonotype was picked up many times. V usage is TRBV5-1 and J usage is TRBJ2-3, with D perhaps TRBD2 (5 bases). The CDR3 runs 15 residues. V lost 0 bases and J 4 bases, leaving 12 bases between the germline ends. CDR1 is SGHRS, CDR2 YFSETQ, per germline. CDR3 sequence: CASSLAGFTADTQYF. The CDR3, as DNA: TGCGCCAGCAGCTTGGCGGGGTTCACGGCAGATACGCAGTATTTT.

The CDR3 bases are TGTGCCAGTAGTATAAACCTGGGTTACGCTTTCTTT. Translated: CASSINLGYAFF. This chain links TRBV19 with TRBJ1-1; D gene unclear. V dropped 2 bases and J dropped 11 bases, with 12 bases sitting between them. This CDR3 contains 12 residues. Germline assignment: CDR1 LNHDA and CDR2 SQIVND (reference sequence).

This clonotype showed up just a few times. V is TRBV6-5 and J is TRBJ2-3, with no clear D. The V gene's germline CDR1 is MNHEY and CDR2 SVGAGI. V lost 0 bases and J lost 2, with 9 bases in between. The CDR3 spans 15 residues. CDR3 loop: CASSYSSDTTDTQYF. The DNA for the CDR3 is TGTGCCAGCAGTTACTCGAGCGACACCACAGATACGCAGTATTTT.

V is TRBV6-5 and J is TRBJ1-6; D perhaps matches TRBD1 (5 bases). Trimming shortened V by 5 bases and J by 6 bases, and 17 bases separated the two germline ends. From germline, CDR1 is MNHEY and CDR2 SVGAGI. The CDR3 has 16 residues. For the CDR3, the DNA is TGTGCCAGCAGTGTCATCCGATCAGGGCCTAATTCACCCCTCCACTTT. It yields the protein CASSVIRSGPNSPLHF.